This passage covers 29 T cell receptor beta chains from one sample sequenced in a study of T cell repertoires in cytomegalovirus infection. No antigens are known for them. TCRdb analysed the reads with MiXCR anew, one entry per CDR3 protein. The sample yields fewer than 150,000 distinct CDR3 sequences, over 30% seen once. Sequenced here: CD8+ T cells from cultured PBMCs, sampled from culture after CMV antigen stimulation. The receptors were sampled from a human donor in good health (CMV status not recorded). Some clones in this sample may be carry-over from other donors' samples.

This clonotype was counted between two and nine times. This chain joins TRBV6-6 and TRBJ2-2; D not resolved. This CDR3 is built from 16 residues. CDR1 and CDR2 (germline): MNHNY, SVGAGI (reference sequence). Trimming stripped 0 bases from V and 0 bases from J, with 8 bases between. Here the CDR3 reads CASSYSGFANTGELFF. The CDR3 nucleotides are TGTGCCAGCAGTTACTCCGGGTTCGCGAACACCGGGGAGCTGTTTTTT.

To note about this clonotype: It may be a read error: a sequence one base away is much more abundant. The rearrangement uses TRBV12-3 or TRBV12-4 and TRBJ2-2; D remains unclear. The CDR3 has 13 residues. V shed 7 bases and J shed 7 bases, with 13 bases lying between them. DNA of the CDR3: TGTGCCAGCAATCGATCCAGGAACGGGGAGCTGTTTTTT. Its protein is CASNRSRNGELFF.

This clonotype has only a few counts. The chain joins TRBV2 to TRBJ1-5; D not resolved. CDR3 length: 13 residues. Trimming pared 7 bases from V and 0 bases from J, leaving 7 bases between. Germline CDR1 reads SNHLY; CDR2 reads FYNNEI. This chain's CDR3 is CASTSDSNQPQHF. The DNA for the CDR3 is TGTGCCAGCACAAGTGATAGCAATCAGCCCCAGCATTTT. Combining the CDR3 with reference TRBV2 and TRBJ1-5 gives the whole variable domain EPEVTQTPSHQVTQMGQEVILRCVPISNHLYFYWYRQILGQKVEFLVSFYNNEISEKSEIFDDQFSVERPDGSNFTLKIRSTKLEDSAMYFCASTSDSNQPQHFGDGTRLSIL.

This clonotype was seen only a few times. The rearrangement links TRBV12-3 or TRBV12-4 to TRBJ2-7; 9 bases agree with TRBD1. Germline trimming cut 8 bases from V and 2 bases from J; bases unmatched to any gene: 1. This CDR3 has 12 residues. In DNA form, the CDR3 reads TGTGCCAGCGGACAGGGGCCCTACGAGCAGTACTTC. Translated, it gives CASGQGPYEQYF.

The sample holds many counts of this clonotype. The chain links TRBV7-2 to TRBJ2-2, with D perhaps TRBD2 (6 bases). V was cut by 1 base and J by 2 bases, with 17 bases left in between. Germline V gene data show CDR1 as SGHTA and CDR2 as FQGNSA. The CDR3 runs to 18 residues. The CDR3 spells CASSLGPPGLPNTGELFF. CDR3 coding DNA: TGTGCCAGCAGCTTAGGACCACCGGGACTCCCTAACACCGGGGAGCTGTTTTTT.

The J gene is TRBJ2-7, the V gene TRBV7-2; 11 positions match TRBD2. The CDR3 is 16 residues long. The germline V gene encodes CDR1 SGHTA and CDR2 FQGNSA. Losses at the gene ends were 4 bases for V and 0 bases for J; bases not matched to a gene: 5. DNA for the CDR3: TGTGCCAGCAGCTCCGGACTAGCGGGCCTCTCCTACGAGCAGTACTTC. This codes for CASSSGLAGLSYEQYF.

Only a few counts were recorded for this clonotype. This chain links TRBV6-5 with TRBJ2-1; 7 bases are shared with TRBD2. This CDR3 has 15 amino acids. The V gene end was trimmed by 6 bases and the J gene end by 3 bases; junction bases not matched to a gene: 8. CDR1 and CDR2 from the germline V gene are MNHEY and SVGAGI. This CDR3 is CASSPSGADYNEQFF. The CDR3 DNA follows: TGTGCCAGCAGCCCCAGCGGGGCCGACTACAATGAGCAGTTCTTC.

The chain couples TRBV7-9 to TRBJ2-7, with a weak D call TRBD1 (6 bases). The CDR3 extends over 16 amino acids. In germline, CDR1 is SEHNR, CDR2 FQNEAQ (reference sequence). Between the trimmed V and J ends, which lost 5 bases and 0 bases, there was a span of 17 bases. CDR3 loop: CASSRRTAHSSYEQYF. In DNA, the CDR3 is TGTGCCAGCAGCCGACGGACAGCCCACAGCTCCTACGAGCAGTACTTC.

This clonotype came up many times. The rearrangement uses TRBV7-2 and TRBJ1-1; a weak D match, TRBD1 (5 bases). Trimming took off 0 bases at V and 8 bases at J, with 10 bases between the two ends. The germline gives CDR1 SGHTA, CDR2 FQGNSA. The CDR3 has 13 residues. The CDR3 DNA sequence: TGTGCCAGCAGCTTAGCGCAGGGTTCCGAAGCTTTCTTT. This codes for CASSLAQGSEAFF.

The chain carries TRBV15 and TRBJ1-5; weak D call: TRBD1 (6 bases). V was cut by 5 bases and J by 2 bases, with 16 bases left in between. Germline V lookup: CDR1 LNHNV, CDR2 YYDKDF (reference sequence). The CDR3 is 16 residues long. The CDR3: CATSPKLGGRNQPQHF. The CDR3 DNA follows: TGTGCCACCAGCCCTAAGTTGGGGGGCCGCAATCAGCCCCAGCATTTT.

Many counts were recorded for this clonotype. The CDR3 DNA reads TGTGCCAGCAGCTCCCCCTCGTTGGGGGGAGAGACCCAGTACTTC. It yields the protein CASSSPSLGGETQYF. The chain couples TRBV7-2 to TRBJ2-5, with D maybe TRBD2 (6 bases). Germline V gives CDR1 SGHTA, CDR2 FQGNSA. V gave up 4 bases and J gave up 4 bases, with 16 bases separating them. The CDR3 has 15 amino acids.

The chain couples TRBV20-1 to TRBJ1-2; D perhaps matches TRBD1 (6 bases). CDR1 is DFQATT, CDR2 SNEGSKA, per germline (reference sequence). CDR3 length: 19 residues. The V end was cut by 1 base, the J end by 5 bases, with 29 bases between. The CDR3 protein is CSARAPSSGGDRTRYGYTF. CDR3 nucleotides: TGCAGTGCTAGAGCTCCCTCCTCGGGGGGCGACAGGACAAGATATGGCTACACCTTC.

This chain connects TRBV28 to TRBJ2-7, with 7 nucleotides matching TRBD1. Germline V gene lookup returns CDR1 MDHEN and CDR2 SYDVKM. The length of the CDR3 is 14 residues. Trimming took 6 bases from V and 4 from J; bases not matched to a gene: 9. The CDR3 region is CASSDLGQPYEQYF. In DNA, the CDR3 is TGTGCCAGCAGCGACCTGGGACAGCCGTACGAGCAGTACTTC.

This sequence joins TRBV7-3 and TRBJ2-2; the D is unclear. The CDR3 is 13 residues long. Germline-derived CDR1 and CDR2 are SGHTA and FQGTGA. The V end lost 1 base, the J end lost 4 bases, and 4 bases lay between the germline ends. CDR3 sequence: CASSLSGTGELFF. The CDR3 DNA sequence: TGTGCCAGCAGCTTAAGCGGCACCGGGGAGCTGTTTTTT.

This clonotype was picked up a small number of times. This chain connects TRBV27 to TRBJ1-5, with D possibly being TRBD1 (5 bases). The CDR3 sequence is 13 residues long. Deletions cut 5 bases from V and 5 bases from J, with 10 bases between. Germline V gives CDR1 MNHEY, CDR2 SMNVEV (reference sequence). CDR3 protein: CASSALGDQPQHF. The CDR3 nucleotides are TGTGCCAGCAGTGCCCTAGGGGATCAGCCCCAGCATTTT.

This chain connects TRBV12-3 or TRBV12-4 to TRBJ1-1; D not resolved. Trimming left V 3 bases short and J 4 bases short, with 12 bases between. The CDR3 contains 14 residues. CDR3 nucleotides: TGTGCCAGCAGTTTCCTTCGGGAGGGCACTGAAGCTTTCTTT. It codes for CASSFLREGTEAFF.

The CDR3 here is CASSLKASGGFSYNEQFF. CDR3 DNA sequence: TGTGCCAGCAGTTTAAAGGCTAGCGGGGGATTTTCCTACAATGAGCAGTTCTTC. The J gene is TRBJ2-1, the V gene TRBV27, with 10 positions matching TRBD2. Germline assignment: CDR1 MNHEY and CDR2 SMNVEV (reference sequence). This CDR3 region has 18 residues. V dropped 2 bases and J dropped 1; count of bases not matched to a gene: 8.

This clonotype was counted between two and nine times. The chain has TRBV12-3 or TRBV12-4 and TRBJ2-3; TRBD2 aligns across 7 bases. V dropped 3 bases and J dropped 0; count of bases not matched to a gene: 6. There are 16 residues in the CDR3. The CDR3 spells CASSFRLAASTDTQYF. The CDR3 DNA reads TGTGCCAGCAGTTTCCGGCTAGCGGCGAGCACAGATACGCAGTATTTT.

The chain has TRBV4-1 and TRBJ1-5; 11 positions match TRBD1. The CDR3 spans 15 residues. V lost 3 bases to trimming and J lost 6 bases; unmatched junction nucleotides: 4. Germline values: CDR1 MGHRA, CDR2 YSYEKL. The CDR3, as DNA: TGCGCCAGCAGCCAGGACAGGGGGCTTTTTCAGCCCCAGCATTTT. It yields the protein CASSQDRGLFQPQHF.

This rearrangement joins TRBV6-2 or TRBV6-3 to TRBJ1-1; D not resolved. The CDR3 extends over 15 amino acids. V gave up 0 bases and J gave up 1 base, with 9 bases separating them. The germline gives CDR1 MNHEY, CDR2 SVGEGT. The CDR3 loop reads CASSYSWVANTEAFF. Here the CDR3 DNA reads TGTGCCAGCAGTTACTCGTGGGTGGCGAACACTGAAGCTTTCTTT.

This clonotype was counted at least ten times. The V and J genes are TRBV3-1 and TRBJ2-1, with 9 nucleotides matching TRBD2. There are 19 residues in the CDR3. The germline V gene encodes CDR1 LGHDT and CDR2 YNNKEL (reference sequence). With 2 bases clipped from V and 3 bases from J, the junction kept 14 bases outside the gene matches. CDR3 in amino acids: CASSQRWTSENNLYNEQFF. The CDR3 nucleotides are TGTGCCAGCAGCCAACGCTGGACTAGCGAGAACAATCTCTACAATGAGCAGTTCTTC.

The chain uses TRBV6-2 or TRBV6-3 and TRBJ1-1; D is uncertain. V was cut by 6 bases and J by 6 bases, with 20 bases left in between. Germline V gene lookup returns CDR1 MNHEY and CDR2 SVGEGT. CDR3 length equals 15 residues. CDR3 coding DNA: TGTGCCAGCAGCACCGGTGAGGAGACACTACCTGAAGCTTTCTTT. It codes for CASSTGEETLPEAFF.

This clonotype has a handful of counts. The genes are TRBV6-5 and TRBJ2-7; D gene ambiguous. The V gene's germline CDR1 is MNHEY and CDR2 SVGAGI. Deletions cut 2 bases from V and 2 bases from J, with 13 bases between. The CDR3 extends over 15 amino acids. In DNA, the CDR3 is TGTGCCAGCAGTTACCATGCGGAACCAACCTACGAGCAGTACTTC. This gives the protein CASSYHAEPTYEQYF.

The rearrangement links TRBV6-5 to TRBJ2-3; 8 bases map to TRBD2. CDR3 length: 17 residues. The V and J ends lost 2 bases and 2 bases, in that order; junction bases with no gene match: 9. Germline V gene sequence: CDR1 MNHEY, CDR2 SVGAGI. This CDR3 reads CASSYGLAMSPTDTQYF. DNA for the CDR3: TGTGCCAGCAGTTACGGACTAGCTATGTCCCCCACAGATACGCAGTATTTT.

Concerning this clonotype itself: At one end the junction does not follow the germline gene, possibly because of a read error. This chain connects TRBV7-9 to TRBJ1-6, with 10 bases aligning to TRBD1. The germline gives CDR1 SEHNR, CDR2 FQNEAQ (reference sequence). CDR3 length: 15 residues. The CDR3 DNA sequence: TGTGCCAACAGCTTATTCGGGACAGGGGATTCACCCCTCCACTTT. Translation: CANSLFGTGDSPLHF.

The chain links TRBV15 to TRBJ1-1; D is ambiguous. The V and J ends lost 0 bases and 1 base respectively, with 6 bases between them. Germline CDR1 is LNHNV and CDR2 is YYDKDF (reference sequence). The CDR3 extends over 14 amino acids. DNA for the CDR3: TGTGCCACCAGCAGAGATCGTGGGAACACTGAAGCTTTCTTT. It translates to CATSRDRGNTEAFF.

This clonotype came up a few times. The chain uses TRBV19 and TRBJ2-7; 7 bases are a match to TRBD1. Germline CDR1 LNHDA, CDR2 SQIVND (reference sequence). Trimming cost V 3 bases and J 5 bases; bases outside gene matches: 4. The CDR3 has 13 residues. The CDR3 DNA is TGTGCCAGTAGTATTCGACAGGGCCACGAGCAGTACTTC. Protein product: CASSIRQGHEQYF.

This clonotype was seen ten or more times. As DNA, the CDR3 is TGTGCCAGCAGCCAACCGACAGGACAGGGGGCTCTTTCTAGGCCCAGGGAAAACATTCAGTACTTC. Protein: CASSQPTGQGALSRPRENIQYF. This chain uses TRBV7-9 with TRBJ2-4; 11 positions match TRBD1. The junction had 26 bases not matched to a gene; V was cut back by 5 bases and J by 5 bases. CDR1 is SEHNR, CDR2 FQNEAQ, per germline (reference sequence). The CDR3 is 22 residues long.

Many counts were recorded for this clonotype. V usage is TRBV18 and J usage is TRBJ2-1; TRBD1 might be the D (6 bases). The V and J ends lost 2 bases and 6 bases respectively, with 17 bases between them. This CDR3 spans 16 amino acids. Germline values: CDR1 KGHSH, CDR2 LQKENI. Here the CDR3 DNA reads TGTGCCAGCTCACCAAATTTTCAGGGGCGAGGCAATGAGCAGTTCTTC. This translates into CASSPNFQGRGNEQFF.